This T cell receptor beta chain appears in the sequencing data of a study of cytomegalovirus exposure and HLA in healthy donors. Study-wide context: The Caucasian-associated ancestry cluster contained about 80% of the 300 to 400 genotyped donors.

The PCR made use of 60 Vbeta and 13 Jbeta primers. Sequencing used immunoSEQ multiplex PCR; TCRdb keeps in-frame clones, though not all of them. The data contain 160,000 or so clones, roughly four fifths of them singletons. In germline, CDR1 is SGHVS, CDR2 FNYEAQ. V dropped 2 bases and J dropped 0; count of bases not matched to a gene: 3. The CDR3 has 16 residues. This TCR was sampled from a man aged 45-60 years in good health and CMV-seropositive. Sequencing input: PBMCs. The chain couples TRBV7-6 to TRBJ2-3, with 9 nucleotides matching TRBD2. DNA for the CDR3: TGTGCCAGCAGCTTACTAGCGGGGCACAGCACAGATACGCAGTATTTT. Translated, it gives CASSLLAGHSTDTQYF.